This T cell receptor (beta chain) was captured by sequencing in a study of vaccination and CD4 T cells after COVID-19. Turning to the study itself: The cells in question were stimulated using overlapping spike peptides derived from SARS-CoV-2, HCoV-NL63, HCoV-OC43 and HCoV-229E.

This clonotype was seen only a few times. What it binds is not known. Cultured CD4+ T cell DNA was sequenced using the Oncomine TCR Beta short-read assay. TCRdb re-derived calls from the PCR reads in MiXCR, one entry per CDR3 protein. The data show some 19,000 distinct CDR3 sequences, around 62% seen once. Treatment noted: roughly ten-day PBMC culture with coronavirus spike peptide pools or control peptides (ViraFEST assay). The receptor was derived from a human donor who received a COVID-19 vaccine. The specimen comprised CD4+ T cells from blood, cultured in vitro, sampled before SARS-CoV-2 vaccination.

The CDR3 region has the DNA TGTGCCAGCAGCCACGGGACAGGGAATCAGCCCCAGCATTTT. Translating gives CASSHGTGNQPQHF. The J gene is TRBJ1-5, the V gene TRBV7-2, with 9 bases fitting TRBD1. The CDR3 sequence is 14 residues long. Germline V lookup: CDR1 SGHTA, CDR2 FQGNSA. V shed 5 bases and J 4 bases; nucleotides not matched to a gene: 3. The full variable domain, rest sourced from reference TRBV7-2 and TRBJ1-5, is GAGVSQSPSNKVTEKGKDVELRCDPISGHTALYWYRQSLGQGLEFLIYFQGNSAPDKSGLPSDRFSAERTGGSVSTLTIQRTQQEDSAVYLCASSHGTGNQPQHFGDGTRLSIL.